The 2 T cell receptor beta chains reported below all come from one sample, sequenced in a study of blood T cell repertoires in COVID-19. The method was immunoSEQ multiplex PCR; TCRdb's version includes in-frame clones alone and lacks a portion of them. This table holds a few hundred thousand clones, about 80% found once. Sample: peripheral blood. These receptors came from an elderly man with acute or convalescent COVID-19.

V gene TRBV7-9 combines with J gene TRBJ1-4; D gene unclear. CDR3 length: 11 residues. V was pared by 5 bases and J by 7 bases, with 5 bases between. In germline, CDR1 is SEHNR, CDR2 FQNEAQ (reference sequence). The CDR3 DNA follows: TGTGCCAGCAGCATATTTGAAAAACTGTTTTTT. As protein: CASSIFEKLFF.

CDR3 residues: CASRGEGQGSYGYTF. For the CDR3, the DNA is TGTGCCAGCAGGGGCGAGGGACAGGGCAGCTATGGCTACACCTTC. The chain employs TRBV28 and TRBJ1-2, with 9 bases aligning to TRBD1. V lost 6 bases to trimming and J lost 4 bases; unmatched junction nucleotides: 9. Germline CDR1 is MDHEN and CDR2 is SYDVKM. This CDR3 contains 15 residues.